A selection of T cell receptor beta chains follows, all from one sample in a study of Graves' ophthalmopathy and Graves' hyperthyroidism. TCRdb itself ran the multiplex PCR reads through MiXCR, one entry per CDR3 protein. The data show 30,000 to 50,000 distinct CDR3 sequences, with 50% seen just once and 26% held by the top ten. Sequencing input: peripheral blood. These receptors originate from an adult woman with stable Graves' hyperthyroidism. CDR3s include the opening cysteine and the closing phenylalanine or tryptophan. A D gene is named only where the DNA matches it firmly. Only some rows state a clone size, as once, few, many or a class for expanded clones.

NA TRBJ2-7 TRBD1 TRBV20-1 CSARDPGTGAYEQYF TGCAGTGCTAGAGATCCCGGGACAGGGGCATACGAGCAGTACTTC
NA TRBJ1-1 NA TRBV29-1 CSVDLMGTEAFF TGCAGCGTTGATCTTATGGGCACTGAAGCTTTCTTT
NA TRBJ2-3 NA TRBV3-1 CASSPHSEDTQYF TGTGCCAGCAGCCCACATAGCGAAGATACGCAGTATTTT
NA TRBJ1-1 NA TRBV10-2 CASRVRGNTEAFF TGCGCCAGCAGGGTCAGGGGGAACACTGAAGCTTTCTTT
many TRBJ2-7 TRBD1 TRBV28 CASRYRGNNEQYF TGTGCCAGCAGATACAGGGGAAACAACGAGCAGTACTTC
NA TRBJ1-2 TRBD1 TRBV19 CASSLPGQGAYYGYTF TGTGCCAGTTCCCTACCGGGACAGGGGGCGTACTATGGCTACACCTTC
NA TRBJ1-5 NA TRBV2 CASSATGINQPQHF TGTGCCAGCAGTGCAACAGGGATCAATCAGCCCCAGCATTTT
many TRBJ1-1 NA TRBV28 CASSLYDRSEAFF TGTGCCAGCAGTTTATATGACCGGAGCGAAGCTTTCTTT
medium-sized TRBJ1-5 NA TRBV7-9 CASSLTGNQPQHF TGTGCCAGCAGCTTAACGGGCAATCAGCCCCAGCATTTT
many TRBJ1-1 NA TRBV29-1 CSVEKGQGTEAFF TGCAGCGTTGAAAAGGGCCAGGGGACTGAAGCTTTCTTT